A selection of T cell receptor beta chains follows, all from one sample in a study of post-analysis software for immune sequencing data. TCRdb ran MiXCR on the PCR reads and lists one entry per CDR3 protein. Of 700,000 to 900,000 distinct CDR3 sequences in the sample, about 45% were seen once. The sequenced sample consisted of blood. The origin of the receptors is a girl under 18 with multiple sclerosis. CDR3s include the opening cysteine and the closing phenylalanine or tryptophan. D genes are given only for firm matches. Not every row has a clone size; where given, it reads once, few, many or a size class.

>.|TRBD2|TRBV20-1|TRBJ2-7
TGCAGTGCTAGAGAGTTGACTAGCGGGGCCTACGAGCAGTACTTC
CSARELTSGAYEQYF
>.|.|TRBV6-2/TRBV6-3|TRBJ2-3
TGTGCCAGCAGTTACCCCGACAGGATCAGGGCAGATACGCAGTATTTT
CASSYPDRIRADTQYF
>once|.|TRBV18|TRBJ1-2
TGTGCCAGCTCACCACGAGAGGGGGAGTATGGCTACACCTTC
CASSPREGEYGYTF
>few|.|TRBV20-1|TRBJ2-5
TGCAGTGCTAGAGGGCGGGACCACGGGGTGGAGACCCAGTACTTC
CSARGRDHGVETQYF
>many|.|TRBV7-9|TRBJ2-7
TGTGCCAGCAGCCCCCGGGACGGCTCCTACGAGCAGTACTTC
CASSPRDGSYEQYF
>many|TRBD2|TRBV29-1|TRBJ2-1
TGCAGCGTCCGAACTAGCGGGAGGGCCAGTGAGCAGTTCTTC
CSVRTSGRASEQFF
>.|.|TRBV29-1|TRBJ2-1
TGCAGCGTTGAAGATCCGGGGAGGAATGAGCAGTTCTTC
CSVEDPGRNEQFF
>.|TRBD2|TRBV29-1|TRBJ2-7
TGCAGCGTTCTAGCCTCTCTAGCGGGAGGCTACGAGCAGTACTTC
CSVLASLAGGYEQYF
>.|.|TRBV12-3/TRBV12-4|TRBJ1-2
TGTGCCAGCAGTTTCTCTGTTGAGAGTTACTATGGCTACACCTTC
CASSFSVESYYGYTF
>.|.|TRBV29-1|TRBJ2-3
TGCAGCGCGGAGAGGGACACAGATACGCAGTATTTT
CSAERDTDTQYF
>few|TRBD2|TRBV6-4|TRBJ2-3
TGTGCCAGCAGTGACTCCCCTAGCGGGAGCACAGATACGCAGTATTTT
CASSDSPSGSTDTQYF
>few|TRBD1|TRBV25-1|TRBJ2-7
TGTGCCAGCAGTCGACAGGGGACTGACTACGAGCAGTACTTC
CASSRQGTDYEQYF